A single sample gave rise to the 32 T cell receptor beta chains below, sequenced in a study of CD8 T cells in ankylosing spondylitis. TCRdb itself ran the 5' RACE reads through MiXCR, one entry per CDR3 protein. This sample yields roughly 220,000 distinct CDR3 sequences, of which approximately 10% are seen a single time; 21% belongs to the top ten. Sequenced input: blood, either unsorted or a sorted T cell fraction (not recorded which). The receptors were sampled from a male donor with ankylosing spondylitis or in good health (not recorded which).

This chain joins TRBV29-1 and TRBJ2-3; TRBD2 aligns across 9 bases. The germline V gene has CDR1 SQVTM and CDR2 ANQGSEA. With V trimmed by 3 bases and J by 1 base, 2 bases remained unmatched. The CDR3 consists of 14 residues. CDR3: CSVDSSGGTDTQYF. CDR3 nucleotides: TGCAGCGTTGATTCTAGCGGGGGCACAGATACGCAGTATTTT.

This clonotype was observed at least ten times. The chain couples TRBV12-3 or TRBV12-4 to TRBJ1-3; the match to TRBD1 covers 9 bases. Trimming at V came to 4 bases and at J to 4 bases, leaving 5 bases not matched to a gene. CDR3 length: 15 residues. The CDR3 DNA reads as TGTGCCAGCAGTTATCTACAGGGGGCGGGAAACACCATATATTTT. It translates to CASSYLQGAGNTIYF.

The chain couples TRBV12-3 or TRBV12-4 to TRBJ2-5; D is possibly TRBD2 (7 bases). V dropped 4 bases and J dropped 1 base, with 10 bases sitting between them. CDR3 length equals 14 residues. CDR3 sequence reads: CASSYRGAQETQYF. CDR3 DNA sequence: TGTGCCAGCAGTTATCGGGGGGCCCAAGAGACCCAGTACTTC.

By sample fraction, this clonotype is medium-sized. The chain has TRBV20-1 and TRBJ1-1; no definite D call. The V and J ends lost 1 base and 6 bases respectively, with 27 bases between them. From germline, CDR1 is DFQATT and CDR2 SNEGSKA (reference sequence). The CDR3 contains 18 residues. In DNA, the CDR3 is TGCAGTGCTAGAGGCCCCGTCGAAGGGATAAGGGTCGACCCTGAAGCTTTCTTT. Its translation is CSARGPVEGIRVDPEAFF.

Points on this clonotype: The junction departs from germline at one end; a sequencing error may be responsible. J is TRBJ1-1 and V is TRBV3-1, with TRBD1 identical over 7 bases. Germline lookup yields CDR1 LGHDT and CDR2 YNNKEL (reference sequence). The CDR3 is 17 amino acids. CDR3 residues: CACSQEDRAPSNTEAFF. CDR3 DNA: TGTGCCTGCAGCCAAGAAGACAGGGCCCCTTCCAACACTGAAGCTTTCTTT.

In this sample, this clonotype turned up many times. The genes are TRBV5-6 and TRBJ1-1; D gene uncertain. Trimming left V 3 bases short and J 0 bases short, with 12 bases between. Germline V CDR1 and CDR2: SGHDT, YYEEEE. This CDR3 comprises 15 residues. Here the CDR3 DNA reads TGTGCCAGCAGCTCCCGGGGAATTATGAACACTGAAGCTTTCTTT. This encodes CASSSRGIMNTEAFF.

The V gene is TRBV19, the J gene TRBJ2-6; TRBD1 is a possible D gene (6 bases). This CDR3 is built from 14 residues. Trimming stripped 7 bases from V and 0 bases from J, with 7 bases between. CDR1 and CDR2 (germline): LNHDA, SQIVND (reference sequence). The CDR3 reads CASKTGSGANVLTF. CDR3 nucleotides: TGTGCCAGTAAGACAGGCTCTGGGGCCAACGTCCTGACTTTC.

This clonotype was recorded at least ten times. The chain is built from TRBV29-1 and TRBJ2-5; 7 bases map to TRBD2. Germline CDR1 and CDR2: SQVTM and ANQGSEA. With 2 bases clipped from V and 5 bases from J, the junction kept 11 bases outside the gene matches. The CDR3 totals 15 residues. DNA for the CDR3: TGCAGCGTTGAACTAGCGGAACTCACCACCGAGACCCAGTACTTC. This translates into CSVELAELTTETQYF.

This chain uses TRBV7-3 with TRBJ2-3; D possibly uses TRBD1 or TRBD2 (5 bases each). CDR3 length equals 17 residues. Trimming removed 2 bases at V and 0 bases at J, with 15 bases between. Germline loops: CDR1 SGHTA, CDR2 FQGTGA. The CDR3 reads CASSLPGDAASTDTQYF. The CDR3 nucleotides read TGTGCCAGCAGCTTACCCGGGGACGCCGCTAGCACAGATACGCAGTATTTT.

The chain couples TRBV12-3 or TRBV12-4 to TRBJ1-6, with D perhaps matching TRBD1 (5 bases). The CDR3 consists of 13 residues. The V gene lost 3 bases and the J gene lost 11 bases, with 11 bases spanning the gap. The CDR3 nucleotides are TGTGCCAGCAGTTTGAGGGGACGGCCACCCCTCCACTTT. Amino acid sequence: CASSLRGRPPLHF.

Ten or more counts support this clonotype. The rearrangement uses TRBV15 and TRBJ2-1, with 10 bases fitting TRBD2. Germline V gene sequence: CDR1 LNHNV, CDR2 YYDKDF (reference sequence). J gave up 5 bases and V 1 base, and 8 bases lay outside the gene matches. The CDR3 totals 17 residues. The CDR3 loop reads CATSRGRVAGGNNEQFF. CDR3 bases: TGTGCCACCAGCAGAGGAAGGGTAGCGGGGGGCAACAATGAGCAGTTCTTC.

This clonotype was detected only a few times. The J gene is TRBJ2-3, the V gene TRBV30; 12 positions agree with TRBD2. V was clipped by 3 bases and J by 3 bases; unmatched bases: 7. CDR1 GTSNPN and CDR2 SVGIG come from the germline V gene (reference sequence). This CDR3 region has 16 residues. The CDR3 nucleotides are TGTGCCTGGAGGCCCGGGACTAGCGGGTATACAGATACGCAGTATTTT. As protein: CAWRPGTSGYTDTQYF.

This clonotype was seen at least ten times. The chain joins TRBV6-5 to TRBJ2-1, with D possibly matching TRBD2 (5 bases). The CDR3 contains 15 residues. The germline V and J ends were trimmed by 2 bases and 7 bases, with 15 bases remaining between them. The germline V gene has CDR1 MNHEY and CDR2 SVGAGI. The DNA for the CDR3 is TGTGCCAGCAGTTACGGACCCTCACTAGGGAATGAGCAGTTCTTC. It encodes CASSYGPSLGNEQFF.

This clonotype has ten or more counts. The chain has TRBV5-8 and TRBJ1-6, with D possibly TRBD1 on 6 matching bases. CDR1 and CDR2 from the germline V gene are SGHTS and YDEGEE. The CDR3 is 14 amino acids. Trimming shortened V by 6 bases and J by 6 bases, and 13 bases separated the two germline ends. CDR3 in DNA: TGTGCCAGCACCCGGACAGTAATTAATTCACCCCTCCACTTT. It codes for CASTRTVINSPLHF. Using reference TRBV5-8 and TRBJ1-6 for the parts outside the CDR3, the full variable domain is EAGVTQSPTHLIKTRGQQATLRCSPISGHTSVYWYQQALGLGLQFLLWYDEGEERNRGNFPPRFSGRQFPNYSSELNVNALELEDSALYLCASTRTVINSPLHFGNGTRLTVT.

The chain has TRBV7-8 and TRBJ1-3, with a weak D call TRBD1 (6 bases). Looked up from germline, CDR1 is SGHVS and CDR2 is FQNEAQ. The CDR3 consists of 17 residues. V lost 7 bases to trimming and J lost 3 bases, with 22 bases between them. In DNA form, the CDR3 reads TGTGCCAGCACCCGAGCACTAGGGGGGGCTTATGGAAACACCATATATTTT. It specifies CASTRALGGAYGNTIYF.

The sample holds a few counts of this clonotype. The chain employs TRBV15 and TRBJ1-3; D not certain. Trimming removed 0 bases at V and 7 bases at J, with 10 bases between. This CDR3 contains 14 residues. Germline V CDR1 and CDR2: LNHNV, YYDKDF (reference sequence). The CDR3 coding sequence is TGTGCCACCAGCAGAGATCGCGGGGAGAACACCATATATTTT. This codes for CATSRDRGENTIYF.

To note about this clonotype: A much larger clonotype is one base distant, so this may be a read error. The chain joins TRBV5-1 to TRBJ2-1; tentative D call: TRBD1 (6 bases). This CDR3 contains 15 residues. Germline lookup yields CDR1 SGHRS and CDR2 YFSETQ. As DNA, the CDR3 is TGCGCCAGCAGCTTGGTTTGGACAGCTACCCCTGAGCTGTTCTTC. The encoded protein is CASSLVWTATPELFF.

V usage is TRBV7-2 and J usage is TRBJ2-7; unclear D gene. The germline gives CDR1 SGHTA, CDR2 FQGNSA. This CDR3 has 12 residues. V lost 2 bases and J lost 6, with 8 bases in between. CDR3: CASSLYDSEQYF. The CDR3 region has the DNA TGTGCCAGCAGCTTATATGACTCCGAGCAGTACTTC. Variable domain in full (rest from reference TRBV7-2 and TRBJ2-7): GAGVSQSPSNKVTEKGKDVELRCDPISGHTALYWYRQSLGQGLEFLIYFQGNSAPDKSGLPSDRFSAERTGGSVSTLTIQRTQQEDSAVYLCASSLYDSEQYFGPGTRLTVT.

In this sample, this clonotype turned up many times. The chain uses TRBV7-9 and TRBJ2-1, with D unclear. The CDR3 is 12 amino acids. V gave up 5 bases and J gave up 8 bases, with 10 bases separating them. CDR1 and CDR2 from the germline V gene are SEHNR and FQNEAQ (reference sequence). CDR3 sequence reads: CASSVIVHEQFF. In DNA, the CDR3 is TGTGCCAGCAGCGTCATAGTACATGAGCAGTTCTTC.

At least ten counts were recorded for this clonotype. The V gene is TRBV28, the J gene TRBJ2-1; 14 bases line up with TRBD2. CDR1 is MDHEN, CDR2 SYDVKM, per germline. This CDR3 is built from 18 residues. The ends lost 5 bases at V and 3 bases at J; junction bases unmatched: 9. Written as DNA, the CDR3 is TGTGCCAGCAGTGCGGGACTAGCGGGGGCCCCCCTCTACAATGAGCAGTTCTTC. Its translation: CASSAGLAGAPLYNEQFF.

This clonotype was recorded at least ten times. J is TRBJ2-3 and V is TRBV20-1; a possible D gene is TRBD1 (6 bases). The CDR3 runs 14 residues. In germline, CDR1 is DFQATT, CDR2 SNEGSKA (reference sequence). With 6 bases removed from V and 0 bases from J, the gap between germline ends came to 13 bases. CDR3 in amino acids: CSAQRQASTDTQYF. In nucleotides, the CDR3 is TGCAGTGCGCAGAGACAGGCTAGCACAGATACGCAGTATTTT.

CDR3 sequence: CASSLDGGASWGNQPQHF. The CDR3 DNA reads TGTGCCAGCAGCTTAGATGGGGGGGCGAGTTGGGGGAATCAGCCCCAGCATTTT. The V and J genes are TRBV11-2 and TRBJ1-5; D perhaps matches TRBD1 (6 bases). The V gene lost 0 bases and the J gene lost 4 bases, with 19 bases spanning the gap. Per the germline V gene, CDR1 is SGHAT and CDR2 is FQNNGV. There are 18 residues in the CDR3.

This chain links TRBV6-4 with TRBJ2-3; D uncertain. CDR1 is MRHNA and CDR2 is SNTAGT in the germline V gene. The CDR3 length is 15 residues. Trimming shortened V by 0 bases and J by 0 bases, and 7 bases separated the two germline ends. CDR3 in amino acids: CASSDSEASTDTQYF. As DNA, the CDR3 is TGTGCCAGCAGTGACTCCGAAGCTAGCACAGATACGCAGTATTTT.

In its sample, this clonotype was seen a few times. The V and J genes are TRBV20-1 and TRBJ2-2; the match to TRBD2 covers 15 bases. V shed 6 bases, J shed 0 bases, and the junction held 5 bases outside the gene matches. Germline loops: CDR1 DFQATT, CDR2 SNEGSKA (reference sequence). The CDR3 spans 17 residues. CDR3 DNA sequence: TGCAGTGCCCTGGGACTAGCGGGGGGCGCGAACACCGGGGAGCTGTTTTTT. This encodes CSALGLAGGANTGELFF.

In its sample, this clonotype was seen a few times. The chain combines TRBV20-1 with TRBJ2-3, with a weak D call TRBD2 (6 bases). V shed 5 bases and J shed 6 bases, with 18 bases lying between them. Germline V gene data show CDR1 as DFQATT and CDR2 as SNEGSKA (reference sequence). This CDR3 comprises 14 residues. The CDR3 is CSAEVAESRDTQYF. CDR3 DNA sequence: TGCAGTGCTGAGGTAGCGGAGAGCAGGGATACGCAGTATTTT.

This clonotype was observed at least ten times. The V gene is TRBV5-1, the J gene TRBJ2-5, with D perhaps TRBD2 (5 bases). Per germline, CDR1 SGHRS and CDR2 YFSETQ. Between the trimmed V and J ends, which lost 0 bases and 7 bases, there was a span of 19 bases. This CDR3 has 16 amino acids. The CDR3 region is CASSLEVAIGPGTQYF. The CDR3 nucleotides read TGCGCCAGCAGCTTGGAGGTAGCGATCGGCCCGGGGACCCAGTACTTC.

J is TRBJ1-5 and V is TRBV12-3 or TRBV12-4, with 7 bases fitting TRBD1. V lost 4 bases and J lost 6; bases outside the gene matches: 6. The CDR3 has 14 residues. CDR3 coding DNA: TGTGCCAGCAGTTACAGGGGATCAGCTCAGCCCCAGCATTTT. It is translated as CASSYRGSAQPQHF.

Many counts were recorded for this clonotype. J is TRBJ2-1 and V is TRBV2, with D perhaps matching TRBD2 (6 bases). The ends were cut back, 11 bases at V and 3 bases at J, with 26 bases in the middle. The germline gives CDR1 SNHLY, CDR2 FYNNEI. The CDR3 is 17 amino acids. CDR3 in amino acids: CARFGSRKRADYNEQFF. The CDR3 DNA reads as TGTGCCCGCTTCGGGTCCCGAAAGCGGGCGGACTACAATGAGCAGTTCTTC.

The J gene is TRBJ2-1, the V gene TRBV7-2; D possibly corresponds to TRBD1 (6 bases). This CDR3 is 16 amino acids long. Germline V gene data show CDR1 as SGHTA and CDR2 as FQGNSA. Trimming removed 7 bases at V and 4 bases at J, with 20 bases between. CDR3 in DNA: TGTGCCAGCACCCTGGGAGTGGGGGCTGGTTACAATGAGCAGTTCTTC. It is translated as CASTLGVGAGYNEQFF.

As regards this clonotype: A much larger clonotype is one base distant, so this may be a read error. In this CDR3 the conserved last residue, phenylalanine or tryptophan, is missing, so a read error is likely. The V gene is TRBV5-6, the J gene TRBJ2-1; maybe TRBD1 (6 bases). This CDR3 is 13 amino acids long. From germline, CDR1 is SGHDT and CDR2 YYEEEE. Trimming stripped 0 bases from V and 9 bases from J, with 10 bases between. The CDR3 DNA follows: TGTGCCAGCAGCTTGGCTCAGGGGCTTGAGCAGTTCTCC. It encodes CASSLAQGLEQFS.

Ten or more counts support this clonotype. This chain connects TRBV20-1 to TRBJ1-4; tentatively, D is TRBD1 (5 bases). The ends were cut back, 6 bases at V and 0 bases at J, with 8 bases in the middle. Germline-derived CDR1 and CDR2 are DFQATT and SNEGSKA (reference sequence). This CDR3 contains 13 residues. The CDR3 loop is CSARDATNEKLFF. The CDR3 DNA follows: TGCAGTGCCAGGGACGCAACTAATGAAAAACTGTTTTTT.

This clonotype has more than one count but fewer than ten. This CDR3 reads CASSARDRREQYF. In nucleotides, the CDR3 is TGTGCCAGCAGTGCAAGGGACAGACGCGAGCAGTACTTC. V is TRBV27 and J is TRBJ2-7, with TRBD1 matching 7 bases. V trimming: 5 bases; J trimming: 6 bases; junction bases outside the gene matches: 7. Germline V gene sequence: CDR1 MNHEY, CDR2 SMNVEV (reference sequence). The CDR3 loop spans 13 amino acids.